One sample yielded the 31 T cell receptor beta chains listed below, sequenced in a study of blood T cells in healthy people across ages. Alongside a J-beta primer mix, a sample-barcoded 5' primer served in a second PCR lasting 7 to 11 cycles. MiXCR, run by TCRdb on the 5' RACE reads, gives a single entry per CDR3 protein. The sample lists 1.6 million or so distinct CDR3 sequences, roughly a third occurring once. Material: blood. All receptors derive from a woman aged 25 to 39 in good health.

The chain recombines TRBV4-1 with TRBJ1-1; 10 nucleotides match TRBD1. The CDR3 is made up of 15 amino acids. Germline V gene lookup returns CDR1 MGHRA and CDR2 YSYEKL. Germline trimming cut 2 bases from V and 11 bases from J; bases unmatched to any gene: 11. The CDR3 is CASSQWDRGSGRAFF. CDR3 sequence (DNA): TGCGCCAGCAGCCAATGGGACAGGGGCTCCGGCAGGGCTTTCTTT.

V usage is TRBV2 and J usage is TRBJ2-3, with TRBD1 identical over 9 bases. V lost 5 bases to trimming and J lost 1 base; unmatched junction nucleotides: 7. CDR1 and CDR2 from the germline V gene are SNHLY and FYNNEI. CDR3 size: 16 residues. The CDR3 DNA sequence: TGTGCCAGCAGTCTCGATTGGACAGGGGGCACAGATACGCAGTATTTT. It is translated as CASSLDWTGGTDTQYF. The full variable domain, rest sourced from reference TRBV2 and TRBJ2-3, is EPEVTQTPSHQVTQMGQEVILRCVPISNHLYFYWYRQILGQKVEFLVSFYNNEISEKSEIFDDQFSVERPDGSNFTLKIRSTKLEDSAMYFCASSLDWTGGTDTQYFGPGTRLTVL.

This clonotype was observed a few times. This sequence joins TRBV12-3 or TRBV12-4 and TRBJ1-4; D is undetermined. Trimming shortened V by 3 bases and J by 6 bases, and 11 bases separated the two germline ends. This CDR3 is built from 14 residues. CDR3 sequence: CASSFGVLDEKLFF. CDR3 nucleotide sequence: TGTGCCAGCAGTTTCGGGGTTCTGGATGAAAAACTGTTTTTT.

This CDR3 reads CASSQGSLTNTGELFF. The CDR3 DNA reads as TGTGCCAGCAGCCAAGGCTCCCTAACGAACACCGGGGAGCTGTTTTTT. This chain connects TRBV3-1 to TRBJ2-2; D unclear. The CDR3 is 16 amino acids. Per germline, CDR1 LGHDT and CDR2 YNNKEL (reference sequence). V dropped 1 base and J dropped 0 bases, with 9 bases sitting between them.

A few counts support this clonotype. This chain joins TRBV13 and TRBJ2-7; 7 nucleotides agree with TRBD1. The CDR3 runs to 15 residues. CDR1 and CDR2 from the germline V gene are PRHDT and FYEKMQ (reference sequence). V lost 2 bases to trimming and J lost 6 bases; unmatched junction nucleotides: 10. The chain's CDR3 is CASSLLGRGFSEQYF. The CDR3 DNA sequence: TGTGCCAGCAGCTTATTGGGCAGGGGGTTTTCCGAGCAGTACTTC.

This rearrangement joins TRBV6-2 or TRBV6-3 to TRBJ1-5; unclear D gene. V was trimmed by 5 bases and J by 9 bases, leaving 14 bases between them. This CDR3 comprises 13 residues. In germline, CDR1 is MNHEY, CDR2 SVGEGT. The CDR3 is CASSGPLGWPQHF. CDR3 DNA sequence: TGTGCCAGCAGTGGTCCCCTAGGTTGGCCCCAGCATTTT.

This clonotype was counted at least ten times. This chain joins TRBV4-2 and TRBJ2-4; TRBD2 is a possible D gene (5 bases). Trimming removed 4 bases at V and 0 bases at J, with 10 bases between. The CDR3 consists of 15 residues. The V gene's germline CDR1 is LGHNA and CDR2 YNFKEQ. As DNA, the CDR3 is TGTGCCAGCAGCCCCGAGCTAGCAGCCAAAAACATTCAGTACTTC. This gives the protein CASSPELAAKNIQYF.

To note about this clonotype: The junction and the germline gene differ at one end; a read error may be behind it. CDR3 loop: CAGSLSQDTDTQYF. The CDR3 DNA sequence: TGTGCCGGCAGTTTATCCCAGGACACAGATACGCAGTATTTT. The chain couples TRBV27 to TRBJ2-3; no definite D call. The germline CDR1 and CDR2 sequences are MNHEY and SMNVEV (reference sequence). This CDR3 is built from 14 residues.

A few counts support this clonotype. The J gene is TRBJ2-2, the V gene TRBV11-2, with a tentative D call TRBD2 (6 bases). Trimming removed 0 bases from V and 5 bases from J, with 13 bases in between. The V gene's germline CDR1 is SGHAT and CDR2 FQNNGV. This CDR3 is 16 amino acids long. The CDR3 spells CASSLDMGLRTGELFF. The CDR3 nucleotides are TGTGCCAGCAGCTTAGATATGGGACTCCGTACCGGGGAGCTGTTTTTT.

This chain uses TRBV18 with TRBJ1-5; 8 bases match TRBD1. Trimming removed 6 bases from V and 5 bases from J; junction bases left unmatched: 15. The CDR3 has 17 amino acids. Germline CDR1 reads KGHSH; CDR2 reads LQKENI. Written as DNA, the CDR3 is TGTGCCAGCTCTCCTGACAGGGGTTGGGGAGCCGATCAGCCCCAGCATTTT. It is translated as CASSPDRGWGADQPQHF.

The rearrangement joins TRBV5-1 to TRBJ2-7; 10 nucleotides agree with TRBD2. This CDR3 is 16 amino acids long. In germline, CDR1 is SGHRS, CDR2 YFSETQ. V lost 2 bases, J lost 8 bases, and 13 bases stayed unmatched. The CDR3 loop reads CASSFSGTSASRKQYF. CDR3 DNA: TGCGCCAGCAGCTTTTCCGGGACTAGCGCCTCAAGGAAGCAGTACTTC.

This clonotype has only one observation. V gene TRBV3-1 combines with J gene TRBJ2-3, with 9 bases fitting TRBD2. This CDR3 is built from 17 residues. J lost 3 bases, V lost 0 bases, and 7 bases had no gene match. Germline V gene data show CDR1 as LGHDT and CDR2 as YNNKEL (reference sequence). The chain's CDR3 is CASSQDLSGRTTDTQYF. The CDR3 region has the DNA TGTGCCAGCAGCCAAGATCTCAGCGGGAGGACAACAGATACGCAGTATTTT.

In DNA, the CDR3 is TGTGCCAGCAGCCAAGATCTGCTGGGGGTATATAGCAATCAGCCCCAGCATTTT. It specifies CASSQDLLGVYSNQPQHF. The V and J genes are TRBV14 and TRBJ1-5, with D perhaps TRBD1 (5 bases). Trimming took 0 bases from V and 0 from J, leaving 15 bases between them. Germline V gives CDR1 SGHDN, CDR2 FVKESK. The CDR3 extends over 18 amino acids. The full variable domain, its missing parts supplied by reference TRBV14 and TRBJ1-5, is EAGVTQFPSHSVIEKGQTVTLRCDPISGHDNLYWYRRVMGKEIKFLLHFVKESKQDESGMPNNRFLAERTGGTYSTLKVQPAELEDSGVYFCASSQDLLGVYSNQPQHFGDGTRLSIL.

This clonotype occurred a few times. The V and J genes are TRBV20-1 and TRBJ2-1; weak D call: TRBD1 (6 bases). The V gene's germline CDR1 is DFQATT and CDR2 SNEGSKA (reference sequence). The CDR3 runs to 14 residues. Here the CDR3 reads CRGISRTDYNEQFF. The CDR3, as DNA: TGCAGGGGCATAAGCCGGACAGACTACAATGAGCAGTTCTTC.

V is TRBV6-2 or TRBV6-3 and J is TRBJ2-3, with D hard to call. The V gene's germline CDR1 is MNHEY and CDR2 SVGEGT. The V end was cut by 0 bases, the J end by 4 bases, with 8 bases between. This CDR3 is 14 amino acids long. CDR3 bases: TGTGCCAGCAGTTACTCTTTTAAATCAGATACGCAGTATTTT. Translating gives CASSYSFKSDTQYF.

V gene TRBV27 combines with J gene TRBJ2-1; possible D gene TRBD2, 5 bases. Germline-derived CDR1 and CDR2 are MNHEY and SMNVEV (reference sequence). This CDR3 comprises 16 residues. The V end lost 5 bases, the J end lost 6 bases, and 20 bases lay between the germline ends. CDR3 sequence (DNA): TGTGCCAGCAGTCCCTCGTTGGAGGAGATGTCCAATGAGCAGTTCTTC. Protein: CASSPSLEEMSNEQFF.

This clonotype showed up just a few times. The chain joins TRBV6-1 to TRBJ1-2; a possible D gene is TRBD1 (6 bases). In germline, CDR1 is MNHNS, CDR2 SASEGT. This CDR3 contains 12 residues. Trimming left V 7 bases short and J 4 bases short, with 10 bases between. CDR3 in DNA: TGTGCCAGCAAGGACAGACTCTATGGCTACACCTTC. Protein: CASKDRLYGYTF.

CDR3 loop: CSARAQGWIYGYTF. CDR3 bases: TGCAGTGCTAGAGCCCAGGGGTGGATCTATGGCTACACCTTC. This chain connects TRBV20-1 to TRBJ1-2; maybe TRBD1 (6 bases). There are 14 residues in the CDR3. CDR1 is DFQATT, CDR2 SNEGSKA, per germline (reference sequence). V dropped 1 base and J dropped 4 bases, with 13 bases sitting between them.

The chain is built from TRBV7-9 and TRBJ2-7; 7 nucleotides line up with TRBD2. This CDR3 is built from 16 residues. V dropped 6 bases and J dropped 3; count of bases not matched to a gene: 14. Germline CDR1 and CDR2: SEHNR and FQNEAQ (reference sequence). CDR3: CASSFSGGSGRYEQYF. CDR3 bases: TGTGCCAGCAGTTTCTCAGGCGGGAGTGGTCGCTACGAGCAGTACTTC.

The rearrangement uses TRBV28 and TRBJ2-5, with 14 bases lining up with TRBD2. V shed 5 bases, J shed 5 bases, and the junction held 7 bases outside the gene matches. CDR1 MDHEN and CDR2 SYDVKM come from the germline V gene. This CDR3 region has 16 residues. The CDR3 DNA is TGTGCCAGCAGTGGCCGGACTAGCGGGAGGCGGGAGACCCAGTACTTC. Protein product: CASSGRTSGRRETQYF.

J is TRBJ2-1 and V is TRBV6-1, with D perhaps being TRBD1 or TRBD2 (5 bases each). Germline V CDR1 and CDR2: MNHNS, SASEGT. The V gene lost 6 bases and the J gene lost 9 bases, with 15 bases spanning the gap. CDR3 size: 13 residues. CDR3 sequence (DNA): TGTGCCAGCAGGTGGGGGATGGGCGGTGAGCAGTTCTTC. Amino acid sequence: CASRWGMGGEQFF.

This clonotype showed up just a few times. The CDR3, as DNA: TGTGCCAGCAGTTCATACAATCAGCCCCAGCATTTT. Its protein product is CASSSYNQPQHF. The rearrangement uses TRBV27 and TRBJ1-5; unclear D gene. Germline values: CDR1 MNHEY, CDR2 SMNVEV (reference sequence). Trimming stripped 4 bases from V and 3 bases from J, with 4 bases between. This CDR3 region has 12 residues.

This clonotype was observed a single time. The V gene is TRBV6-1, the J gene TRBJ2-5; 8 positions match TRBD1. This CDR3 comprises 17 residues. Germline V gene lookup returns CDR1 MNHNS and CDR2 SASEGT. V was clipped by 2 bases and J by 1 base; unmatched bases: 9. DNA for the CDR3: TGTGCCAGCAGTGAATGGCCCGGGACAGGACCCCAAGAGACCCAGTACTTC. Protein sequence: CASSEWPGTGPQETQYF.

V gene TRBV3-1 combines with J gene TRBJ2-7, with D unclear. Germline V gene sequence: CDR1 LGHDT, CDR2 YNNKEL (reference sequence). The V end lost 5 bases, the J end lost 7 bases, and 18 bases lay between the germline ends. The CDR3 contains 14 residues. The CDR3 region has the DNA TGTGCCAGCAGCAGCAACGGCCCCCGGATTGAGCAGTACTTC. Translating gives CASSSNGPRIEQYF.

Remarks on this clonotype: Since a much larger clone is just one base distant, this may be a read error. The rearrangement joins TRBV24-1 to TRBJ2-3, with D maybe TRBD2 (5 bases). The CDR3 has 15 residues. Per the germline V gene, CDR1 is KGHDR and CDR2 is SFDVKD. Trimming removed 6 bases from V and 4 bases from J, with 16 bases in between. CDR3 sequence reads: CATSPSRRSPDTQYF. CDR3 DNA: TGTGCCACCAGTCCTAGCAGGAGAAGTCCAGATACGCAGTATTTT.

Ten or more counts support this clonotype. The V call is TRBV12-3 or TRBV12-4, the J call TRBJ1-2; 7 positions agree with TRBD1. This CDR3 comprises 16 residues. The V gene end was trimmed by 5 bases and the J gene end by 8 bases; junction bases not matched to a gene: 17. CDR3: CASSIPYLRGPWGYTF. The CDR3 nucleotides are TGTGCCAGCAGTATCCCTTATTTGAGGGGGCCTTGGGGCTACACCTTC.

In its sample, this clonotype was seen many times. This chain uses TRBV7-2 with TRBJ1-5, with D hard to call. Trimming took 2 bases from V and 3 from J, leaving 8 bases between them. Germline assignment: CDR1 SGHTA and CDR2 FQGNSA. The CDR3 spans 14 residues. The DNA for the CDR3 is TGTGCCAGCAGCTTAACCGTAGACAATCAGCCCCAGCATTTT. It yields the protein CASSLTVDNQPQHF.

The chain joins TRBV2 to TRBJ1-1; tentative D call: TRBD1 (5 bases). The germline V gene has CDR1 SNHLY and CDR2 FYNNEI. V was trimmed by 3 bases and J by 0 bases, leaving 11 bases between them. The CDR3 sequence is 15 residues long. The CDR3: CASSDPGTVNTEAFF. As DNA, the CDR3 is TGTGCCAGCAGTGACCCCGGGACGGTGAACACTGAAGCTTTCTTT.

The rearrangement links TRBV10-3 to TRBJ2-1; D tentatively fits TRBD1 or TRBD2 (7 bases each). This CDR3 contains 13 residues. The V end was cut by 4 bases, the J end by 13 bases, with 17 bases between. CDR1 is ENHRY and CDR2 is SYGVKD in the germline V gene. The CDR3 region is CAISAQGRETQFF. The CDR3 nucleotides are TGTGCCATCAGTGCACAGGGGAGGGAGACCCAGTTCTTC.

V and J are TRBV14 and TRBJ2-4; TRBD2 matches at 10 bases. This CDR3 is 18 amino acids long. V dropped 0 bases and J dropped 11; count of bases not matched to a gene: 16. Per the germline V gene, CDR1 is SGHDN and CDR2 is FVKESK. The CDR3: CASSQDRKASGRQALQYF. CDR3 coding DNA: TGTGCCAGCAGCCAAGATAGGAAGGCTAGCGGGAGACAAGCTCTTCAGTACTTC.

The CDR3 region is CASSLDKSLEQYF. CDR3 coding DNA: TGTGCCAGCAGTTTAGATAAATCGCTCGAGCAGTACTTC. The V call is TRBV12-3 or TRBV12-4, the J call TRBJ2-7; no firm D call. CDR3 length equals 13 residues. Trimming removed 1 base at V and 6 bases at J, with 10 bases between.